This is a list of T cell receptor beta chains from one sample in a study of control samples from healthy donors and cancer patients. Here immunoSEQ multiplex PCR was the method, and the copy in TCRdb shows in-frame clones only, minus some. Found here are 65,000 to 85,000 clones, approximately 91% of them singletons; the top ten hold around 9.5%. Sequencing was done on a sample of PBMCs. The receptor source for this set is a woman aged 50 to 60 with colorectal cancer. CDR3s include the opening cysteine and the closing phenylalanine or tryptophan. The D gene is left open where the match is weak. The size entry is marked missing in some rows and otherwise reads once, few, many or a size class.

j_call v_call clone_size d_call cdr3_nt cdr3_aa
TRBJ2-1 TRBV9 . . TGTGCCAGCAGCGTAGAAGGGGTCAAGGGCAATGAGCAGTTCTTC CASSVEGVKGNEQFF
TRBJ1-3 TRBV7-9 . TRBD1 TGTGCCAGCAGCAATGAACAGGGGCGGGGAAACACCATATATTTT CASSNEQGRGNTIYF
TRBJ1-4 TRBV7-2 few . TGTGCCAGCAGCCCCGGGGAGGGGCGAAAACTGTTTTTT CASSPGEGRKLFF
TRBJ2-2 TRBV4-1 . . TGCGCCAGCAGCCAAGCACCCGGACGGACGACCACCGGGGAGCTGTTTTTT CASSQAPGRTTTGELFF
TRBJ2-1 TRBV6-5 . TRBD2 TGTGCCAGCAGTTACAGTGGACTAGGGGACAATGAGCAGTTCTTC CASSYSGLGDNEQFF
TRBJ2-1 TRBV10-3 . . TGTGCCATCAGTGAGTCAACGGGCAGGGACAATAGCAATGAGCAGTTCTTC CAISESTGRDNSNEQFF
TRBJ2-1 TRBV15 . TRBD2 TGTGCCACCAGCAGAGAGCAGGCGGGGGACTCCTACAATGAGCAGTTCTTC CATSREQAGDSYNEQFF
TRBJ2-1 TRBV24-1 . TRBD2 TGTGCCACCAGTGATTTGAGCGGGGGGGCCCACAATGAGCAGTTCTTC CATSDLSGGAHNEQFF
TRBJ1-5 TRBV6-4 once TRBD1 TGTGCCAGCAATAGACAGGGTCCTCAAATCCAGAGCAATCAGCCCCAGCATTTT CASNRQGPQIQSNQPQHF
TRBJ2-1 TRBV5-1 . . TGCGCCAGCAGCCCGGCAGGGGATGAGCAGTTCTTC CASSPAGDEQFF
TRBJ2-2 TRBV29-1 . . TGCAGCGGGCTAGTCATCGGGGAGCTGTTTTTT CSGLVIGELFF
TRBJ1-1 TRBV4-3 . . TGCGCCAGCAGCCAAGTTTCCAGAAACACTGAAGCTTTCTTT CASSQVSRNTEAFF
TRBJ2-2 TRBV5-1 . TRBD2 TGCGCCAGCAGCCGCGGGACTAGCGGGGGCTATCCGGGCACCGGGGAGCTGTTTTTT CASSRGTSGGYPGTGELFF
TRBJ2-5 TRBV3-1/TRBV3-2 . . TGTGCCAGCAGCCGATCATTGCAGGGAGGCTCGGAGACCCAGTACTTC CASSRSLQGGSETQYF
TRBJ1-1 TRBV7-3 . . TGTGCCAGCAGCTTAGAGGGGAACACTGAAGCTTTCTTT CASSLEGNTEAFF
TRBJ1-5 TRBV7-2 once . TGTGCCAGCAGCTTGGACAGCGGCAATCAGCCCCAGCATTTT CASSLDSGNQPQHF
TRBJ1-2 TRBV19 . . TGTGCCAGTAGTATTCAGAGGAACTATGGCTACACCTTC CASSIQRNYGYTF
TRBJ1-5 TRBV19 once TRBD1 TGTGCCAGTAGTCGTGGACAGGGAGGCCAGCCCCAGCATTTT CASSRGQGGQPQHF
TRBJ1-2 TRBV28 few . TGTGCCAGCAGGGACGGGCACTATGGCTACACCTTC CASRDGHYGYTF
TRBJ1-5 TRBV28 . . TGTGCCAGCAGTTTACGCGGTGGAGGGACGAATCAGCCCCAGCATTTT CASSLRGGGTNQPQHF
TRBJ1-4 TRBV7-8 . . TGTGCCAGCAGCGAAAACCCCGGGGTAAAACTGTTTTTT CASSENPGVKLFF
TRBJ2-5 TRBV7-2 . TRBD2 TGTGCCAGCAGCGAAAGACTAGCGGGGGGGCCAGAGACCCAGTACTTC CASSERLAGGPETQYF
TRBJ2-6 TRBV10-2 once . TGCGCCAGCAGGGATACTGGCGCTGGGGCCAACGTCCTGACTTTC CASRDTGAGANVLTF
TRBJ1-2 TRBV6-1 . . TGTGCCAGCAGTGAAGTGATTTCCTATGGCTACACCTTC CASSEVISYGYTF
TRBJ1-1 TRBV2 . TRBD1 TGTGCCAGCAGCGCAAACAGGGGCCCGAACACTGAAGCTTTCTTT CASSANRGPNTEAFF
TRBJ2-3 TRBV7-2 . TRBD2 TGTGCCAGCAGCTCAGCGGGGGGTACGCAGTATTTT CASSSAGGTQYF
TRBJ1-4 TRBV28 . . TGTGCCAGCAGTCGCGTTGGAGGGGTGGGGGAAAAACTGTTTTTT CASSRVGGVGEKLFF
TRBJ2-3 TRBV7-2 . TRBD1 TGTGCCAGCAGCTCGACAGGGCGTACAGATACGCAGTATTTT CASSSTGRTDTQYF
TRBJ2-3 TRBV5-4 . . TGTGCCAGCAGCAAGGACTACTCCACAGATACGCAGTATTTT CASSKDYSTDTQYF
TRBJ1-2 TRBV3-1/TRBV3-2 . . TGTGCCAGCAGCCAAGGCCCAGGGTCCTACACCTTC CASSQGPGSYTF
TRBJ1-5 TRBV2 . . TGTGCCAGCAGTGGAGACACTTATCAGCCCCAGCATTTT CASSGDTYQPQHF
TRBJ1-2 TRBV3-1/TRBV3-2 . TRBD1 TGTGCCAGCAGACCAACAGGGGGCGCGAACTATGGCTACACCTTC CASRPTGGANYGYTF
TRBJ2-2 TRBV7-2 . . TGTGCCAGCAGCTTAATGGGAACCGGGGAGCTGTTTTTT CASSLMGTGELFF
TRBJ1-2 TRBV30 . . TGTGCCTGGAGTGTACGGAGCGGGACCGGCTACACCTTC CAWSVRSGTGYTF
TRBJ1-2 TRBV6-5 . TRBD1 TGTGCCAGCACCGACAGGGTCTATGGCTACACCTTC CASTDRVYGYTF
TRBJ1-1 TRBV3-1/TRBV3-2 . . TGTGCCAGCACGCTCGGGAACAGGGTAGCTGAAGCTTTCTTT CASTLGNRVAEAFF
TRBJ2-4 TRBV6-2/TRBV6-3 . . TGTGCCAGCAGCCCATTGGGGACTTCCCTAGCCAAAAACATTCAGTACTTC CASSPLGTSLAKNIQYF
TRBJ1-6 TRBV5-6 . . TGTGCCAGCAGTTCGACAGTCTATAATTCACCCCTCCACTTT CASSSTVYNSPLHF
TRBJ2-1 TRBV19 . . TGTGCCAGTAGTATAGCCTGGACAGACTACAATGAGCAGTTCTTC CASSIAWTDYNEQFF
TRBJ1-3 TRBV30 . TRBD1 TGTGCCTGGAGTACGAAGACAGGGTTTGGAAACACCATATATTTT CAWSTKTGFGNTIYF
TRBJ1-1 TRBV5-5 . . TGTGCCAGCAGCTGGCAGGGAAACACTGAAGCTTTCTTT CASSWQGNTEAFF
TRBJ1-1 TRBV23-1 once . TGCGCCAGCAGGACGGGGCAGGAGGCTTTCTTT CASRTGQEAFF
TRBJ2-5 TRBV12-3/TRBV12-4 . . TGTGCCAGCAGTTTTGGAGAGAAAGAGACCCAGTACTTC CASSFGEKETQYF
TRBJ1-4 TRBV28 once TRBD1 TGTGCCAGCAGTTCGGGTGGGACAGATAATGAAAAACTGTTTTTT CASSSGGTDNEKLFF
TRBJ2-3 TRBV6-2/TRBV6-3 . . TGTGCCAGCAGCCGCCGCCCGGAGAACAGGAATACGCAGTATTTT CASSRRPENRNTQYF
TRBJ2-3 TRBV28 . TRBD1 TGTGCCAGCAGTTTACGACAGGGATGGGTGGGCACAGATACGCAGTATTTT CASSLRQGWVGTDTQYF
TRBJ1-3 TRBV25-1 . . TGTGCCAGCAGTGTAGCAGGCTCTGGAAACACCATATATTTT CASSVAGSGNTIYF
TRBJ2-1 TRBV11-2 once . TGTGCCAGCAGCTCAACGCGGGCTATCCTGATGGGTGAGCAGTTCTTC CASSSTRAILMGEQFF
TRBJ1-4 TRBV19 . TRBD1 TGTGCCAGTAGTACACCTAGGGGGCAGAGGTCCGAAAAACTGTTTTTT CASSTPRGQRSEKLFF
TRBJ1-2 TRBV30 . . TGTGCCTGGAGTGAGGGGTTAACAGTAACCTATGGCTACACCTTC CAWSEGLTVTYGYTF
TRBJ1-1 TRBV29-1 . . TGCAGCGCTGATGGAGGCACTGAAGCTTTCTTT CSADGGTEAFF
TRBJ1-6 TRBV30 . . TGTGCCTGGACCACAGATTCCCGACAATCCCTCCACTTT CAWTTDSRQSLHF